This passage covers 30 T cell receptor beta chains from one sample sequenced in a study of vaccination effects on CD4 cells after COVID-19. Libraries were prepared by immunoSEQ multiplex PCR; TCRdb keeps only in-frame clonotypes and omits some of them. The sample holds tens of thousands of clones, roughly 80% seen once. The antigens for these receptors are not known. In the ViraFEST assay, antigen-specific CD4+ clonotypes were identified by expansion after peptide-pool stimulation. Having been cultured for roughly 11 days, the cells underwent CD4+ T cell isolation. The specimen comprised CD4+ T cells from PBMCs cultured with HCoV-229E spike peptides, sampled before COVID-19 vaccination. All receptors derive from a human donor who received a COVID-19 vaccine.

The V gene is TRBV7-3, the J gene TRBJ2-3; maybe TRBD2 (5 bases). Trimming removed 2 bases at V and 0 bases at J, with 15 bases between. Germline assignment: CDR1 SGHTA and CDR2 FQGTGA. CDR3 length equals 17 residues. The CDR3 sequence is CASSLRKAGPSTDTQYF. As DNA, the CDR3 is TGTGCCAGCAGCTTACGAAAGGCGGGCCCTAGCACAGATACGCAGTATTTT.

The rearrangement links TRBV6-5 to TRBJ1-1; TRBD1 agrees at 8 bases. The CDR3 is 15 amino acids. The germline V gene has CDR1 MNHEY and CDR2 SVGAGI. V gave up 4 bases and J gave up 1 base; unmatched junction bases: 5. The CDR3 DNA sequence: TGTGCCAGCAGTTCTGGACAGGGAGGGAACACTGAAGCTTTCTTT. This translates into CASSSGQGGNTEAFF.

V usage is TRBV3-1 (or the pseudogene TRBV3-2) and J usage is TRBJ2-5; 11 bases map to TRBD1. The J segment lost 2 bases and the V segment lost 5 bases, leaving 4 bases of the junction unmatched. This CDR3 is 15 amino acids long. Germline CDR1 reads LGHDT; CDR2 reads YNNKEL (reference sequence). The CDR3 coding sequence is TGTGCCAGCAGCTTGGGACAGGGGGGACAAGAGACCCAGTACTTC. Protein sequence: CASSLGQGGQETQYF.

This chain connects TRBV18 to TRBJ2-1, with D unclear. Germline values: CDR1 KGHSH, CDR2 LQKENI. The CDR3 consists of 14 residues. V dropped 4 bases and J dropped 4 bases, with 11 bases sitting between them. The DNA for the CDR3 is TGTGCCAGCTCACAGTCAGAGACGTACAATGAGCAGTTCTTC. This translates into CASSQSETYNEQFF.

This chain links TRBV25-1 with TRBJ2-7; the D is unclear. The CDR3 loop spans 12 amino acids. Looked up from germline, CDR1 is MGHDK and CDR2 is SYGVNS. V gave up 4 bases and J gave up 3 bases, with 7 bases separating them. The CDR3 nucleotides are TGTGCCAGCAGTGGGAACCTCTACGAGCAGTACGTC. It yields the protein CASSGNLYEQYV.

The chain carries TRBV5-5 and TRBJ1-3, with 7 nucleotides matching TRBD1. The germline V gene encodes CDR1 SGHKS and CDR2 YYEKEE (reference sequence). Losses at the gene ends were 4 bases for V and 4 bases for J; bases not matched to a gene: 11. This CDR3 has 16 amino acids. The CDR3 is CASSRLGGLNGNTIYF. Written as DNA, the CDR3 is TGTGCCAGCAGCAGACTAGGGGGCCTTAACGGAAACACCATATATTTT.

This CDR3 is CASSIRDNYEQYV. The DNA for the CDR3 is TGTGCCAGTAGTATTAGAGACAACTACGAGCAGTACGTC. The V gene is TRBV19, the J gene TRBJ2-7; D gene uncertain. The CDR3 spans 13 residues. Germline CDR1 LNHDA, CDR2 SQIVND (reference sequence). V was shortened by 3 bases and J by 3 bases, with 9 bases between the two germline ends.

J is TRBJ2-5 and V is TRBV11-2; 15 bases match TRBD2. With V trimmed by 5 bases and J by 5 bases, 6 bases remained unmatched. The CDR3 contains 16 residues. The germline V gene has CDR1 SGHAT and CDR2 FQNNGV. CDR3 in amino acids: CASSPGLAGGRETQYF. CDR3 DNA: TGTGCCAGCAGCCCTGGACTAGCGGGGGGGCGGGAGACCCAGTACTTC.

The rearrangement uses TRBV6-1 and TRBJ1-5; D not resolved. The V and J ends lost 0 bases and 2 bases respectively, with 11 bases between them. Germline lookup yields CDR1 MNHNS and CDR2 SASEGT. The CDR3 has 16 residues. The DNA of the CDR3 is TGTGCCAGCAGTGAAGCGGCGGTTGCGGGCAATCAGCCCCAGCATTTT. Amino acid sequence: CASSEAAVAGNQPQHF.

The chain employs TRBV6-4 and TRBJ1-5; no reliable D call. Germline V gene sequence: CDR1 MRHNA, CDR2 SNTAGT. V was shortened by 7 bases and J by 4 bases, with 5 bases between the two germline ends. CDR3 size: 11 residues. Here the CDR3 reads CASKTNQPQHF. The CDR3 DNA is TGTGCCAGCAAGACTAATCAGCCCCAGCATTTT.

This clone was observed a single time. The chain joins TRBV3-1 (or the pseudogene TRBV3-2) to TRBJ1-4, with a possible D match to TRBD1 (6 bases). Trimming stripped 0 bases from V and 7 bases from J, with 12 bases between. Germline lookup yields CDR1 LGHDT and CDR2 YNNKEL (reference sequence). The CDR3 sequence is 15 residues long. The CDR3 DNA is TGTGCCAGCAGCCAAGACAGGGGAAGAGGTGAAAAACTGTTTTTT. Translated: CASSQDRGRGEKLFF.

The chain combines TRBV2 with TRBJ2-1, with a weak D call TRBD2 (6 bases). The CDR3 length is 16 residues. Trimming removed 7 bases from V and 0 bases from J, with 16 bases in between. The germline CDR1 and CDR2 sequences are SNHLY and FYNNEI. The chain's CDR3 is CASTNPTSFSYNEQFF. The CDR3 DNA reads TGTGCCAGCACCAACCCTACTAGCTTCTCCTACAATGAGCAGTTCTTC.

V is TRBV4-1 and J is TRBJ1-4; 10 bases map to TRBD1. There are 15 residues in the CDR3. CDR1 MGHRA and CDR2 YSYEKL come from the germline V gene. With 8 bases clipped from V and 3 bases from J, the junction kept 6 bases outside the gene matches. CDR3 in DNA: TGCGCCAGCGAGAAGACAGGGGGCCCTAATGAAAAACTGTTTTTT. Translated: CASEKTGGPNEKLFF.

In nucleotides, the CDR3 is TGTGCCAGCACCGGGGGGGAGACAGGAGTAACAGATACGCAGTATTTT. Encoded protein: CASTGGETGVTDTQYF. The genes are TRBV9 and TRBJ2-3, with 8 bases matching TRBD2. Germline lookup yields CDR1 SGDLS and CDR2 YYNGEE. V gave up 6 bases and J gave up 3 bases; unmatched junction bases: 12. The CDR3 covers 16 residues. Full variable domain (rest looked up from reference TRBV9 and TRBJ2-3): DSGVTQTPKHLITATGQRVTLRCSPRSGDLSVYWYQQSLDQGLQFLIQYYNGEERAKGNILERFSAQQFPDLHSELNLSSLELGDSALYFCASTGGETGVTDTQYFGPGTRLTVL.

The chain links TRBV27 to TRBJ2-7, with 9 bases lining up with TRBD2. The CDR3 runs 14 residues. The J segment lost 4 bases and the V segment lost 3 bases, leaving 4 bases of the junction unmatched. Germline CDR1 is MNHEY and CDR2 is SMNVEV (reference sequence). CDR3 sequence reads: CASSFVAGAYEQYV. In DNA form, the CDR3 reads TGTGCCAGCAGTTTTGTAGCGGGGGCTTACGAGCAGTACGTC.

The chain employs TRBV27 and TRBJ1-2; TRBD1 matches 8 bases. This CDR3 is 14 amino acids long. Germline CDR1 reads MNHEY; CDR2 reads SMNVEV (reference sequence). Unmatched junction bases numbered 10, after V lost 5 bases and J lost 8 bases. The chain's CDR3 is CASSPSTGAGGYTF. The CDR3 DNA follows: TGTGCCAGCAGTCCGTCGACAGGGGCGGGAGGCTACACCTTC.

The sample holds one count of this clone. V usage is TRBV18 and J usage is TRBJ1-2; D might be TRBD1 (6 bases). Germline V gives CDR1 KGHSH, CDR2 LQKENI. V dropped 4 bases and J dropped 1 base, with 13 bases sitting between them. The CDR3 spans 15 residues. CDR3 nucleotides: TGTGCCAGCTCACTCCGGACAGAAGATAACTATGGCTACACCTTC. Translated: CASSLRTEDNYGYTF.

V and J are TRBV3-1 (or the pseudogene TRBV3-2) and TRBJ2-6, with D perhaps TRBD1 (5 bases). Trimming took 4 bases from V and 0 from J, leaving 16 bases between them. The CDR3 has 18 amino acids. Per the germline V gene, CDR1 is LGHDT and CDR2 is YNNKEL (reference sequence). The CDR3 spells CASSPWEGHLSGANVLTF. In DNA, the CDR3 is TGTGCCAGCAGCCCGTGGGAAGGACACCTCTCTGGGGCCAACGTCCTGACTTTC.

This chain's CDR3 is CASSQPLRTGIGELFF. The DNA for the CDR3 is TGCGCCAGCAGCCAACCCCTCAGGACAGGGATCGGGGAGCTGTTTTTT. The chain couples TRBV4-1 to TRBJ2-2, with 8 bases identical to TRBD1. Germline assignment: CDR1 MGHRA and CDR2 YSYEKL. V lost 2 bases and J lost 7; bases outside the gene matches: 9. The CDR3 totals 16 residues.

The V and J genes are TRBV5-1 and TRBJ2-5; D may match TRBD1 or TRBD2 (6 bases each). Germline V gene lookup returns CDR1 SGHRS and CDR2 YFSETQ. This CDR3 is 15 amino acids long. V was shortened by 4 bases and J by 2 bases, with 15 bases between the two germline ends. The DNA for the CDR3 is TGCGCCAGCAGCCAGGGGACTGCAGGACAAGAGACCCAGTACTTC. Encoded protein: CASSQGTAGQETQYF. Full variable domain (outside the CDR3, taken from reference TRBV5-1 and TRBJ2-5): KAGVTQTPRYLIKTRGQQVTLSCSPISGHRSVSWYQQTPGQGLQFLFEYFSETQRNKGNFPGRFSGRQFSNSRSEMNVSTLELGDSALYLCASSQGTAGQETQYFGPGTRLLVL.

The V gene is TRBV7-9, the J gene TRBJ2-4; possible D gene TRBD1, 6 bases. Germline-derived CDR1 and CDR2 are SEHNR and FQNEAQ (reference sequence). Deletions cut 8 bases from V and 3 bases from J, with 17 bases between. This CDR3 contains 15 residues. The CDR3 nucleotides read TGTGCCAGCGGCCCCAGGGGTGTGGGCAAAAACATTCAGTACTTC. The encoded protein is CASGPRGVGKNIQYF.

The V and J genes are TRBV6-1 and TRBJ1-2; no definite D call. The ends were cut back, 1 base at V and 5 bases at J, with 11 bases in the middle. The CDR3 has 14 amino acids. Germline CDR1 reads MNHNS; CDR2 reads SASEGT. This CDR3 reads CASSEERTAYGYTF. CDR3 DNA: TGTGCCAGCAGTGAAGAAAGGACGGCTTATGGCTACACCTTC.

The CDR3 DNA reads TGCGCCAGCAGCTTGGCGTTAGACGAGCAGTACGTC. It yields the protein CASSLALDEQYV. The chain carries TRBV5-1 and TRBJ2-7; no definite D call. The CDR3 has 12 amino acids. Germline loops: CDR1 SGHRS, CDR2 YFSETQ. Trimming removed 0 bases at V and 5 bases at J, with 6 bases between.

The chain joins TRBV25-1 to TRBJ1-2; the D gene is possibly TRBD1 (5 bases). The V and J ends lost 1 base and 8 bases respectively, with 14 bases between them. Germline-derived CDR1 and CDR2 are MGHDK and SYGVNS. The CDR3 covers 14 residues. In nucleotides, the CDR3 is TGTGCCAGCAGTGAATCTAAGGAATGGGGCGGCTACACCTTC. Amino acid sequence: CASSESKEWGGYTF.

The CDR3 protein is CASSQVTFGTGHYNEQFF. CDR3 in DNA: TGTGCCAGCAGCCAAGTAACCTTCGGGACAGGACATTACAATGAGCAGTTCTTC. The rearrangement joins TRBV4-2 to TRBJ2-1; 8 bases match TRBD1. This CDR3 is 18 amino acids long. CDR1 LGHNA and CDR2 YNFKEQ come from the germline V gene. The V and J ends lost 1 base and 4 bases, in that order; junction bases with no gene match: 12.

J is TRBJ1-2 and V is TRBV7-2; D remains ambiguous. The germline CDR1 and CDR2 sequences are SGHTA and FQGNSA. CDR3 length equals 12 residues. V was pared by 2 bases and J by 5 bases, with 6 bases between. CDR3 region: CASSLTGYGYTF. The CDR3 DNA is TGTGCCAGCAGCTTAACGGGATATGGCTACACCTTC.

The chain uses TRBV28 and TRBJ2-7, with D perhaps matching TRBD2 (6 bases). V dropped 3 bases and J dropped 6 bases, with 18 bases sitting between them. The V gene's germline CDR1 is MDHEN and CDR2 SYDVKM. This CDR3 comprises 15 residues. The DNA of the CDR3 is TGTGCCAGCAGTTTTGGGGGAGGTAGCCCCTCCGAGCAGTACGTC. It translates to CASSFGGGSPSEQYV.

This clone has only one observation. This CDR3 is CASSPRQVTNTDTQYF. CDR3 in DNA: TGTGCCAGCTCACCTCGACAGGTAACAAACACAGATACGCAGTATTTT. The chain couples TRBV18 to TRBJ2-3, with a possible D match to TRBD1 (6 bases). Trimming pared 3 bases from V and 2 bases from J, leaving 15 bases between. Germline lookup yields CDR1 KGHSH and CDR2 LQKENI. This CDR3 has 16 amino acids.

The rearrangement joins TRBV20-1 to TRBJ2-2, with D possibly being TRBD1 (6 bases). The length of the CDR3 is 14 residues. Germline V gives CDR1 DFQATT, CDR2 SNEGSKA (reference sequence). The V end lost 3 bases, the J end lost 4 bases, and 12 bases lay between the germline ends. CDR3 loop: CSASMGAGTGELFF. CDR3 nucleotide sequence: TGCAGTGCTAGTATGGGGGCTGGCACCGGGGAGCTGTTTTTT.

This chain uses TRBV5-6 with TRBJ2-3; TRBD2 might be the D (6 bases). The germline V and J ends were trimmed by 4 bases and 0 bases, with 9 bases remaining between them. CDR1 is SGHDT and CDR2 is YYEEEE in the germline V gene. The CDR3 runs 14 residues. The CDR3 protein is CASSPRGSTDTQYF. DNA for the CDR3: TGTGCCAGCAGCCCTCGGGGGAGCACAGATACGCAGTATTTT.